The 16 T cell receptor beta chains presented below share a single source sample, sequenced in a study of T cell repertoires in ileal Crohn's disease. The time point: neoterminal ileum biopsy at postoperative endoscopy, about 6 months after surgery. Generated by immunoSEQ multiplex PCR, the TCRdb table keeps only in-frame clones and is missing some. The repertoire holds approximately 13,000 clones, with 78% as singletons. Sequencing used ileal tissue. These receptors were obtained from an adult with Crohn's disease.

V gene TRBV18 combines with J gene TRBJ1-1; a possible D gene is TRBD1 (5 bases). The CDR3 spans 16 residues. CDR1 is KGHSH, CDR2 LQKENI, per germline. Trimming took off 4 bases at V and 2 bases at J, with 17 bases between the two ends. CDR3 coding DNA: TGTGCCAGCTCACGGGTGTTTGGGGGGAAAAACACTGAAGCTTTCTTT. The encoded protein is CASSRVFGGKNTEAFF.

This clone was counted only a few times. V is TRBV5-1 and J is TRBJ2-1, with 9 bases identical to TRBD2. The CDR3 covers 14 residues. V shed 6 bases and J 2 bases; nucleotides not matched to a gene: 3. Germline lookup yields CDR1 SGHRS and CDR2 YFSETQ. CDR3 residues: CASKSGGTYNEQFF. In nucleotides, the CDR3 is TGCGCCAGCAAAAGCGGGGGGACCTACAATGAGCAGTTCTTC.

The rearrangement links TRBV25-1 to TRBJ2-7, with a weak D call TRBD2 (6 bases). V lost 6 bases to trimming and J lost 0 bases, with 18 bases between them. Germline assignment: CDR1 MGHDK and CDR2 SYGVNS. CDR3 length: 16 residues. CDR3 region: CASSNLGTASSYEQYF. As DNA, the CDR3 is TGTGCCAGCAGCAATCTCGGGACTGCGAGCTCCTACGAGCAGTACTTC.

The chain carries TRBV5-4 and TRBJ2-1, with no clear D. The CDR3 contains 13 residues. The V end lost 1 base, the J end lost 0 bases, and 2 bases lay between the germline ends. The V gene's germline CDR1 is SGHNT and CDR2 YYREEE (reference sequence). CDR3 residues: CASSLHSYNEQFF. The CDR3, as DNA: TGTGCCAGCAGCTTGCACTCCTACAATGAGCAGTTCTTC.

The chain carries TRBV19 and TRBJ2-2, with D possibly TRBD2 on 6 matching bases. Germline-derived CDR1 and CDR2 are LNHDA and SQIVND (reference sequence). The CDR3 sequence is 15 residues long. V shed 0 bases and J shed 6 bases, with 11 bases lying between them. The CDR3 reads CASSIEGGVPGELFF. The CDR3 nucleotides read TGTGCCAGTAGTATAGAGGGGGGAGTCCCCGGGGAGCTGTTTTTT.

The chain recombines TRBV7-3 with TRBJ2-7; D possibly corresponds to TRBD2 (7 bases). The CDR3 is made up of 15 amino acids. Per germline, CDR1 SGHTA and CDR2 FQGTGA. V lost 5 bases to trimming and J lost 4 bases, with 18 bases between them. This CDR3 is CASSPTGLGGYEQYF. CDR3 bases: TGTGCCAGCAGCCCCACAGGGCTGGGAGGGTACGAGCAGTACTTC.

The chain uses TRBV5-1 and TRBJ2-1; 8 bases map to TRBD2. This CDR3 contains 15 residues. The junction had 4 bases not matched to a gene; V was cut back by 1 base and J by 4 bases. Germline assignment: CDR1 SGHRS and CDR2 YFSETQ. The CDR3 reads CASSLRTSGYNEQFF. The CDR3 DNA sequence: TGCGCCAGCAGCTTGAGAACTAGCGGATACAATGAGCAGTTCTTC.

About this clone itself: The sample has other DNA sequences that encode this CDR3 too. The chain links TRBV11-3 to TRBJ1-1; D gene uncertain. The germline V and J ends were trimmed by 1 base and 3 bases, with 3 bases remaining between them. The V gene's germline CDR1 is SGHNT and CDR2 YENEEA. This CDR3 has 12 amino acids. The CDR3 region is CASSLGDTEAFF. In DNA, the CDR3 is TGTGCCAGCAGCTTAGGAGACACTGAAGCTTTCTTT.

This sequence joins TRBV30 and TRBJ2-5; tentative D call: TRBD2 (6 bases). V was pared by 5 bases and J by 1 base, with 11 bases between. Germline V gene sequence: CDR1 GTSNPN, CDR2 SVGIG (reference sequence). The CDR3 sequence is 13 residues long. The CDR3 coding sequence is TGTGCCTGGGGACCTAGCGCCCAAGAGACCCAGTACTTC. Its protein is CAWGPSAQETQYF.

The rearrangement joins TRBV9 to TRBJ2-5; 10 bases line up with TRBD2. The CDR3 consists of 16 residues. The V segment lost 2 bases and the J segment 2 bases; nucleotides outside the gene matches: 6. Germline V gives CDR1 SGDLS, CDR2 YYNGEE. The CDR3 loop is CASSVSSGGWQETQYF. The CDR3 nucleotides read TGTGCCAGCAGCGTTTCTAGCGGGGGTTGGCAAGAGACCCAGTACTTC.

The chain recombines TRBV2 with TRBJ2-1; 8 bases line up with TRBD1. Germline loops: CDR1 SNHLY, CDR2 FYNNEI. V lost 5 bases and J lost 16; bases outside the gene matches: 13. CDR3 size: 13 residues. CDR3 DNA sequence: TGTGCCAGCAGTAGTCTTAACCGGGACAGGCCTTTCTTC. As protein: CASSSLNRDRPFF.

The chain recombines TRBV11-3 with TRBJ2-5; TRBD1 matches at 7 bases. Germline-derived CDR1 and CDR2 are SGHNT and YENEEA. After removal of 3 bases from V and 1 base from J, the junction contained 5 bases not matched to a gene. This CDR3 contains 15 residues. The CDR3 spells CASSLTGFGQETQYF. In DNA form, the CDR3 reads TGTGCCAGCAGCTTGACAGGGTTTGGCCAAGAGACCCAGTACTTC.

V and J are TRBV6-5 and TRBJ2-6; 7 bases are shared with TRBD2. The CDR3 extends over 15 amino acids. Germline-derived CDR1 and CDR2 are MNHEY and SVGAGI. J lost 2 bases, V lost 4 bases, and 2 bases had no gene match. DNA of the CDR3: TGTGCCAGCAGTTTCGCGGGAGCTGGGGCCAACGTCCTGACTTTC. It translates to CASSFAGAGANVLTF.

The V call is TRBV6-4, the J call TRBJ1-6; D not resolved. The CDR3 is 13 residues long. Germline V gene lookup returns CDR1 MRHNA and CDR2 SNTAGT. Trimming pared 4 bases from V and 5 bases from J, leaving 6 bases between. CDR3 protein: CASSGSDNSPLHF. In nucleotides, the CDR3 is TGTGCCAGCAGTGGGAGCGATAATTCACCCCTCCACTTT.

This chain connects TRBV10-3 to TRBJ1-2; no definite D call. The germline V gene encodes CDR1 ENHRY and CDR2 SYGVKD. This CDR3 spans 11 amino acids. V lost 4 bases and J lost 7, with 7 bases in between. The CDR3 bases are TGTGCCATCAGTGCTCTACGTGGCTACACCTTC. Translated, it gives CAISALRGYTF.

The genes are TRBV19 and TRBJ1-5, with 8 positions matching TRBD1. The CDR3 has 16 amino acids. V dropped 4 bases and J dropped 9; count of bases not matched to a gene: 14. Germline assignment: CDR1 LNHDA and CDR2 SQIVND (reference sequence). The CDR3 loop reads CASSTPGQASLGPQHF. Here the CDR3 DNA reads TGTGCCAGTAGTACACCGGGACAGGCATCGCTAGGGCCCCAGCATTTT.